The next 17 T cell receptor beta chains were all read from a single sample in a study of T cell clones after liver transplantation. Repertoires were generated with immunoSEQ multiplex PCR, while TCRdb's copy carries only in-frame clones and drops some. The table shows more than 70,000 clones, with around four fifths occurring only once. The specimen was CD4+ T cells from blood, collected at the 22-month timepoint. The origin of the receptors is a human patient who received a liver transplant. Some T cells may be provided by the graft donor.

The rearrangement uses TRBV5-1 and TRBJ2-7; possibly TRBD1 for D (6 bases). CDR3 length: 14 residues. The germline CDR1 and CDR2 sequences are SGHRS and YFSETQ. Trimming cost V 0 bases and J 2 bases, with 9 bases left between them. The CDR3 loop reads CASSLGQATYEQYF. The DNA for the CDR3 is TGCGCCAGCAGCTTGGGACAGGCAACCTACGAGCAGTACTTC.

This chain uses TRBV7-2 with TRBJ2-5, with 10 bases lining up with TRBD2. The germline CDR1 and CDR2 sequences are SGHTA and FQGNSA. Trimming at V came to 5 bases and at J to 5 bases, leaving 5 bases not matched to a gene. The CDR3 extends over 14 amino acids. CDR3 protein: CASSPPTSGETQYF. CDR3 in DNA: TGTGCCAGCAGCCCGCCGACTAGCGGGGAGACCCAGTACTTC.

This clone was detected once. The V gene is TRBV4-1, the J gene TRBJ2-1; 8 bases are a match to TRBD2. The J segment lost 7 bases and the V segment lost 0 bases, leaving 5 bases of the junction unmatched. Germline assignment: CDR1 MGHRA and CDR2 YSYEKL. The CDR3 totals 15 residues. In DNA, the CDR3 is TGCGCCAGCAGCCAAGATCAGCGGGGGAGGAATGAGCAGTTCTTC. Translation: CASSQDQRGRNEQFF.

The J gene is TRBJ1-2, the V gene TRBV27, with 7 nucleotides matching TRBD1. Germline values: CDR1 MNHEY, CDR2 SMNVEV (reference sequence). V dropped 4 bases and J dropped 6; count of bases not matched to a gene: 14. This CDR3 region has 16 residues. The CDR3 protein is CASSSPGRGQGDGYTF. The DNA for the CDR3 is TGTGCCAGCAGTTCCCCCGGGAGGGGGCAGGGTGATGGCTACACCTTC.

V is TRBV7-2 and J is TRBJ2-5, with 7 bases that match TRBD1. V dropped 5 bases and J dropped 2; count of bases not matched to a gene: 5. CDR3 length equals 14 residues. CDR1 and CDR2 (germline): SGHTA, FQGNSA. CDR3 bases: TGTGCCAGCAGCCCACAGACAGGGCAAGAGACCCAGTACTTC. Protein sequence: CASSPQTGQETQYF.

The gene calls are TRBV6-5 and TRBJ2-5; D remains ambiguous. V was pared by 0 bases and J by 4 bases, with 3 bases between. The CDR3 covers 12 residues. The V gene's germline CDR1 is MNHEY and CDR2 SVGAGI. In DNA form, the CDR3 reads TGTGCCAGCAGTTACTCAGGAGAGACCCAGTACTTC. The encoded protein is CASSYSGETQYF.

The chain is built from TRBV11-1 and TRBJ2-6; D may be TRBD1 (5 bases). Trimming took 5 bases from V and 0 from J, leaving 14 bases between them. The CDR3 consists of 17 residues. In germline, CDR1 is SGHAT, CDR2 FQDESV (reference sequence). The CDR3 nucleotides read TGTGCCAGCAGCGCCGTTTACAGGAGCTCTGGGGCCAACGTCCTGACTTTC. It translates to CASSAVYRSSGANVLTF.

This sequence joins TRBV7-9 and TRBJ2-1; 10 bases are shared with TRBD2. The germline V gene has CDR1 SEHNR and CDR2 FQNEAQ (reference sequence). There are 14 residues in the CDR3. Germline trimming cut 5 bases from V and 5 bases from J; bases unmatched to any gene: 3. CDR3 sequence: CASSRAGGDNEQFF. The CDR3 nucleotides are TGTGCCAGCAGCCGAGCGGGAGGGGACAATGAGCAGTTCTTC.

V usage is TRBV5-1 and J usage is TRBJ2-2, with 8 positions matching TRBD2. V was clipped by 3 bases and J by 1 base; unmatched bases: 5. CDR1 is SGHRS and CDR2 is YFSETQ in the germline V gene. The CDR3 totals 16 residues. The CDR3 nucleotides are TGCGCCAGCAGCTCCCGCCTAGCGGGGAACACCGGGGAGCTGTTTTTT. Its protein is CASSSRLAGNTGELFF. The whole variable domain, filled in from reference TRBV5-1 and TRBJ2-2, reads KAGVTQTPRYLIKTRGQQVTLSCSPISGHRSVSWYQQTPGQGLQFLFEYFSETQRNKGNFPGRFSGRQFSNSRSEMNVSTLELGDSALYLCASSSRLAGNTGELFFGEGSRLTVL.

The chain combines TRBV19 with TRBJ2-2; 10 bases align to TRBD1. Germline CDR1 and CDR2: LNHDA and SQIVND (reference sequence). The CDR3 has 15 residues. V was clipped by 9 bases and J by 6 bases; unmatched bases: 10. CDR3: CASRQGASYPGELFF. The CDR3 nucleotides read TGTGCCAGCCGACAGGGGGCTAGCTACCCCGGGGAGCTGTTTTTT.

The CDR3: CASSWTGGYHHIQYF. In DNA, the CDR3 is TGTGCCAGCAGTTGGACAGGGGGCTATCATCACATTCAGTACTTC. The gene calls are TRBV28 and TRBJ2-4; TRBD1 agrees at 11 bases. CDR3 size: 15 residues. V shed 4 bases and J 8 bases; nucleotides not matched to a gene: 7. Germline V gene lookup returns CDR1 MDHEN and CDR2 SYDVKM.

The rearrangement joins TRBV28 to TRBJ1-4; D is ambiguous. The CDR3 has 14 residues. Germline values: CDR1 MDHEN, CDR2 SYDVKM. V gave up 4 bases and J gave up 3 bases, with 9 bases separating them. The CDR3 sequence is CASSWDRPNEKLFF. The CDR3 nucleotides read TGTGCCAGCAGTTGGGATCGCCCTAATGAAAAACTGTTTTTT.

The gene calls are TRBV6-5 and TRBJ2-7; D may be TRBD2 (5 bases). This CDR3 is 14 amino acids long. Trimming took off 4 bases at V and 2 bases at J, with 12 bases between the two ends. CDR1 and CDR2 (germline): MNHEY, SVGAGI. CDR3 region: CASSSTGIPYEQYF. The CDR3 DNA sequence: TGTGCCAGCAGTTCCACGGGGATCCCCTACGAGCAGTACTTC.

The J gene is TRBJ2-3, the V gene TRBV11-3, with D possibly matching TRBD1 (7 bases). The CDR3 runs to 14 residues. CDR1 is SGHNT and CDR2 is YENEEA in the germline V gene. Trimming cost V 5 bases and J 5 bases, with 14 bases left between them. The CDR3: CASSAQGGGDTQYF. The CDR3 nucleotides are TGTGCCAGCAGCGCGCAGGGGGGAGGAGATACGCAGTATTTT.

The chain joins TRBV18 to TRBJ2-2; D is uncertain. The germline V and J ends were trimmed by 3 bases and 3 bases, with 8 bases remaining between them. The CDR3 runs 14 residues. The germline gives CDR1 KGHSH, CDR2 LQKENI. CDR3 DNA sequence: TGTGCCAGCTCACCCGACTGGTACACCGGGGAGCTGTTTTTT. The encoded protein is CASSPDWYTGELFF.

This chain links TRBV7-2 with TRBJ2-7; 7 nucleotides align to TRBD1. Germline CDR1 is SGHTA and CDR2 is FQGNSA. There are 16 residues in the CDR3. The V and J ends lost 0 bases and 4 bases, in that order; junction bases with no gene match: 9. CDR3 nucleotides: TGTGCCAGCAGCTTAGCGAAGGGGGTCAGGGGGTACGAGCAGTACTTC. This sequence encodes CASSLAKGVRGYEQYF.

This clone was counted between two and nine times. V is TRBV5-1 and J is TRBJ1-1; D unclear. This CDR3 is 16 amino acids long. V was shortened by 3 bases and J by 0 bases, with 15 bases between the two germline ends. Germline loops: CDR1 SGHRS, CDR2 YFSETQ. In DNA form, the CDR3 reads TGCGCCAGCAGCTGGACTAAAGGGTTCTTGAACACTGAAGCTTTCTTT. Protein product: CASSWTKGFLNTEAFF.